Only a few counts were recorded for the clone carrying this T cell receptor (beta chain). This record belongs to a study of blood T cell repertoires in COVID-19. On the study more broadly: Samples representing acute and convalescent COVID-19 were sourced from the United States, Italy and Spain. In each case, the material was cDNA or gDNA derived from T cells, B-cell-depleted T cells, or PBMCs.

V lost 3 bases to trimming and J lost 7 bases, with 12 bases between them. The CDR3 consists of 12 residues. The germline V gene encodes CDR1 GTSNPN and CDR2 SVGIG (reference sequence). In the original workflow: Estimates of nucleated cell counts were drawn from the amplification of reference gene primers. Using immunoSEQ multiplex PCR, the repertoire was profiled, and TCRdb retains in-frame clones only, with some absent. The V and J calls and clone size come from that table; D and trimming were worked out from the DNA. This table holds roughly 160,000 clones, roughly 86% found once. Seattle researchers signed up patients amid active infection and tracked them longitudinally.

This clonotype was obtained from a man aged 60 to 75 with COVID-19, enrolled during active disease. The specimen sequenced was peripheral blood. This chain joins TRBV30 and TRBJ1-2; D uncertain. The CDR3 bases are TGTGCCTGGAGACTAGGAGTTGGTGGCTACACCTTC. It yields the protein CAWRLGVGGYTF. Looking up the rest from reference TRBV30 and TRBJ1-2 gives the full variable domain: SQTIHQWPATLVQPVGSPLSLECTVEGTSNPNLYWYRQAAGRGLQLLFYSVGIGQISSEVPQNLSASRPQDRQFILSSKKLLLSDSGFYLCAWRLGVGGYTFGSGTRLTVV.